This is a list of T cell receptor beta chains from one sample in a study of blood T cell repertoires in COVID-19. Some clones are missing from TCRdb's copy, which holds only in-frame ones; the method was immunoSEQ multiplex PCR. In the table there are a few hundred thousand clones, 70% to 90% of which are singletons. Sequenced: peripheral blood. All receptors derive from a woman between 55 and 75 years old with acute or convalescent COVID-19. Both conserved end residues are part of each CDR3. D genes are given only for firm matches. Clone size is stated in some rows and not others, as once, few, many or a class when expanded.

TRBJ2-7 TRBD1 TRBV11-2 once TGTGCCAGCAGCCAGGGGGGCACAGGGGGGCGCGAGCAGTACTTC CASSQGGTGGREQYF
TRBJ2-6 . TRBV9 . TGTGCCAGCAGCGTAGGATTGAGGCTCTCTGGGGCCAACGTCCTGACTTTC CASSVGLRLSGANVLTF
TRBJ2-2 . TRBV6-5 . TGTGCCAGCAGCTCCTTAGACAGGAACACCGGGGAGCTGTTTTTT CASSSLDRNTGELFF
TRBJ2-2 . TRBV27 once TGTGCCAGCATAGACCTAGGGGTCACCGGGGAGCTGTTTTTT CASIDLGVTGELFF
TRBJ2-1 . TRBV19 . TGTGCCAGTAGTATGGTGGGGGCTGCAAATGAGCAGTTCTTC CASSMVGAANEQFF
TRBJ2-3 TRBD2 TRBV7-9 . TGTGCCAGCAGCTTATCCGGTAGCGGGAGATCAGATACGCAGTATTTT CASSLSGSGRSDTQYF
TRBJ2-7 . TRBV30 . TGTGCCTGGAGTGTAGAAGGGACTGCTACGAAGCAGTACTTC CAWSVEGTATKQYF
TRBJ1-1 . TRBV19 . TGTGCCAGTAGGGGCCCGGCGGGTATGAACACTGAAGCTTTCTTT CASRGPAGMNTEAFF
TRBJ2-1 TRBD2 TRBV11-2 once TGTGCCAGCAGCTTAGCGCCTAGCGGTTACAATGAGCAGTTCTTC CASSLAPSGYNEQFF
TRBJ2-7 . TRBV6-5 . TGTGCCAGCAGTCTCTTTGCGAGCTACGAGCAGTACTTC CASSLFASYEQYF
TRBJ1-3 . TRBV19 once TGTGCCAGTAGGGGCGGGAGCTCTGGAAACACCATATATTTT CASRGGSSGNTIYF
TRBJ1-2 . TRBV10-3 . TGTGCCATCACGCGGGGCGCCTATGGCTACACCTTC CAITRGAYGYTF
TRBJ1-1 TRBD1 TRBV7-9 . TGTGCCAGCAGCCCTGGACAGGGAGTTTGGGACACTGAAGCTTTCTTT CASSPGQGVWDTEAFF
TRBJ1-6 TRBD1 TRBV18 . TGTGCCAGCTCACCGGGACAGGGCACATCACCCCTCCACTTT CASSPGQGTSPLHF
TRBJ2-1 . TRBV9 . TGTGCCAGCAGCGCAGGGGTTCCCTCCTACAATGAGCAGTTCTTC CASSAGVPSYNEQFF
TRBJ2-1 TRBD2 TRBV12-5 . TGTGCTAGTGGTTTGGCCCCAGGACTAGCAGGCTACAATGAGCAGTTCTTC CASGLAPGLAGYNEQFF
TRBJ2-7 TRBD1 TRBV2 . TGTGCCAGCAGGAACAGGGGGCTGGACGAGCAGTACTTC CASRNRGLDEQYF
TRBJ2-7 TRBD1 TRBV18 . TGTGCCAGCTCACCGGGGGGGACAGGGAGACACGAGCAGTACTTC CASSPGGTGRHEQYF
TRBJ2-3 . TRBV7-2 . TGTGCCAGCAGCCCCCGGGGGCGGGGGACCACAGATACGCAGTATTTT CASSPRGRGTTDTQYF
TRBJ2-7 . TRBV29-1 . TGCAGCGTTGAAGCCACAGGGAACTACGAGCAGTACTTC CSVEATGNYEQYF
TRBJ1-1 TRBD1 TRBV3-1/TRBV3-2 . TGTGCCAGCAGCCAGCAGGGGGCAGTTTACAGCGAAGCTTTCTTT CASSQQGAVYSEAFF
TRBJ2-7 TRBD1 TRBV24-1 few TGTGCCACCAGTGAACAGGGGGACTCCTACGAGCAGTACTTC CATSEQGDSYEQYF
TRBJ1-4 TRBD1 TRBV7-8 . TGTGCCAGCAGGACTAACGAACAGGGGAGCGAAAAACTGTTTTTT CASRTNEQGSEKLFF
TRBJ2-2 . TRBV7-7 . TGTGCTAGCAGCCTTAACCAGGGTAGCGGGGAGCTGTTTTTT CASSLNQGSGELFF
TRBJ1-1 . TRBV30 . TGTGCCTGGAGTCTCGCGCCCGGTGAAGCTTTCTTT CAWSLAPGEAFF
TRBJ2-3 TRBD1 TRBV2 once TGTGCCAGCACCACGGGACAGCGCACAGATACGCAGTATTTT CASTTGQRTDTQYF
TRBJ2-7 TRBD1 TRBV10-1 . TGCGCCAGCGGGACAGGAGGGGGGAGGCCCAACGAGCAGTACTTC CASGTGGGRPNEQYF
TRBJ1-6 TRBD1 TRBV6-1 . TGTGCCAGCAGTGACCGGACAGGGGCTAGCTCCTATAATTCACCCCTCCACTTT CASSDRTGASSYNSPLHF
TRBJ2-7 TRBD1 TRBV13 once TGTGCCAGCAGCTTAGGCCTTGGACAGGGATCCGAGCAGTACTTC CASSLGLGQGSEQYF
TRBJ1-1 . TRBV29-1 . TGCAGCGGGAAGGGGTATAGTGGCACTGAAGCTTTCTTT CSGKGYSGTEAFF
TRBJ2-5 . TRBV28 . TGTGCCACCGACAGGCAAGAGACCCAGTACTTC CATDRQETQYF
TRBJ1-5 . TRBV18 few TGTGCCAGCTCACCCCGTTTCCAGGCCGATCAGCCCCAGCATTTT CASSPRFQADQPQHF
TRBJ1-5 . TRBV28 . TGTGCCAGCAGTTTATCAATCCGGGATCAGCCCCAGCATTTT CASSLSIRDQPQHF
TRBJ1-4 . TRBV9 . TGTGCCAGCAGCGTAGCGGGGGCTAATGAAAAACTGTTTTTT CASSVAGANEKLFF
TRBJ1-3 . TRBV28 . TGTGCCAGCAGTTTACGGGGGTATTCTTCCGGAAACACCATATATTTT CASSLRGYSSGNTIYF
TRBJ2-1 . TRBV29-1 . TGCAGCCCCCGGTGGTACAATGAGCAGTTCTTC CSPRWYNEQFF
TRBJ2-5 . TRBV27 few TGTGCCAGCAGTTCCTATGAGACCCAGTACTTC CASSSYETQYF
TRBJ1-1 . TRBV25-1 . TGTGCCAGCAGTGAATTCGGGAGAACAAACACTGAAGCTTTCTTT CASSEFGRTNTEAFF
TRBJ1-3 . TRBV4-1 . TGCGCCAGCAGCCAAGGGCAGAGGGAACCTCGAAACACCATATATTTT CASSQGQREPRNTIYF
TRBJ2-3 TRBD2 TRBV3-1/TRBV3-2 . TGTGCCAGCAGCCACACAGCGGGAAGCACAGATACGCAGTATTTT CASSHTAGSTDTQYF
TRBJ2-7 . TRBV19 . TGTGCCAGTAGTGAACGTCGGGGTCTAAGCTACGAGCAGTACTTC CASSERRGLSYEQYF
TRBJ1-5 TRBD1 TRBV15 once TGTGCCACCAGCGGACAGGGAGTCAGCAATCAGCCCCAGCATTTT CATSGQGVSNQPQHF
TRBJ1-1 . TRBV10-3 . TGTGCCATCATCAAACCAGGTAGCACTGAAGCTTTCTTT CAIIKPGSTEAFF
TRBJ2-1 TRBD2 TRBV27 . TGTGCCAGCAGTTTTGCGGGGGGGCTCAATGAGCAGTTCTTC CASSFAGGLNEQFF
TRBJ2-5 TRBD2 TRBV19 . TGTGCCAGTAGTATTACTAGGGGAGGGTTCTTACAAGAGACCCAGTACTTC CASSITRGGFLQETQYF
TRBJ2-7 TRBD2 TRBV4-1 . TGCGCCAGCAGCCAAGATTTTCGGGGGGGCTCCTTCTACGGGCAGTACTTC CASSQDFRGGSFYGQYF
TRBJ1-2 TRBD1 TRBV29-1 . TGCAGCGTTGAACACAGGGGGCGCGGCTATGGCTACACCTTC CSVEHRGRGYGYTF
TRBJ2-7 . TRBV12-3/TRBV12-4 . TGTGCCAGCAGTGACCAGGGGTACGAGCAGTACTTC CASSDQGYEQYF
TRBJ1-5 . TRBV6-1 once TGTGCCAGCAGTGAAATGGTCAGGGCTTCTACTAATCAGCCCCAGCATTTT CASSEMVRASTNQPQHF
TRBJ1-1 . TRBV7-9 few TGTGCCAGCAGCTTATTTAGCACTGAAGCTTTCTTT CASSLFSTEAFF
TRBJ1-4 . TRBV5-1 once TGCGCCAGCAGCTCTTCAGGGGACCGGAGTGAAAAACTGTTTTTT CASSSSGDRSEKLFF
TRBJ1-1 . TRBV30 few TGTGCCTGGTGGGAGCTGAACACTGAAGCTTTCTTT CAWWELNTEAFF
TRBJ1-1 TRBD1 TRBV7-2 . TGTGCCAGCAGCTTGGGACAGACGAACACTGAAGCTTTCTTT CASSLGQTNTEAFF